Here is one T cell receptor (beta chain) with its context. As yet, its antigen is unknown. The sample originates from a study of radiotherapy plus CTLA-4 blockade in lung cancer. Study information: Disease control was achieved by 31% of patients, and objective responses by about 17%. Findings of the study overall: TCR clones of tumor origin grew in blood after radiotherapy plus ipilimumab.

Sequencing was performed with immunoSEQ multiplex PCR; in TCRdb, only in-frame clones are kept and a portion is missing. The table lists about 110,000 clones, under 90% of them singletons. This TCR came from a human donor with non-small cell lung cancer that progressed on radiotherapy plus ipilimumab. Some clones in this sample may be carry-over from other donors' samples. The sequencing used peripheral blood, collected from a patient treated with radiotherapy plus ipilimumab.

The CDR3 coding sequence is TGTGCCAGCAGCTTAGGGACAGGGTGGGGGGAGACCCAGTACTTC. It specifies CASSLGTGWGETQYF. The genes are TRBV7-3 and TRBJ2-5; TRBD1 matches at 9 bases. This CDR3 has 15 amino acids. The germline V gene encodes CDR1 SGHTA and CDR2 FQGTGA. Trimming at V came to 2 bases and at J to 5 bases, leaving 6 bases not matched to a gene.